This T cell receptor beta chain emerged from a study of shared clonotypes between healthy human individuals. The study, taken as a whole, reports: Sampling covered blood only; tissue repertoires likely differ. Sequencing depth was expected to affect clonotype sharing among donors.

The protocol was immunoSEQ multiplex PCR, while the TCRdb copy is restricted to in-frame clones and leaves out a portion. Among approximately 2.1 million clones listed, over 90% were seen once. Germline-derived CDR1 and CDR2 are SGHTA and FQGTGA. Between the trimmed V and J ends, which lost 2 bases and 1 base, there was a span of 10 bases. The CDR3 sequence is 15 residues long. Concerning this clone: Its antigen remains unidentified.

The sample comprised naive CD4+ T cells from PBMCs. Sample subset: CD45RA+ positively selected. The clonotype was recovered from a man aged 18 to 30 in good health. Some clones in this sample may be carry-over from other donors' samples. The V gene is TRBV7-3, the J gene TRBJ2-3; D remains ambiguous. The CDR3 is CASSLAPQGTDTQYF. CDR3 coding DNA: TGTGCCAGCAGCTTAGCGCCGCAAGGCACAGATACGCAGTATTTT.